The 28 T cell receptor beta chains presented below share a single source sample, sequenced in a study of early T cells in non-severe SARS-CoV-2 infection. One entry per CDR3 protein, called by TCRdb with MiXCR from the 5' RACE reads. The table includes some 56,000 distinct CDR3 sequences, around 16% detected once. The source material was whole blood, sampled at baseline. The receptors come from an adult who was a healthcare worker with PCR-confirmed SARS-CoV-2 infection or an uninfected control (not recorded which).

This chain links TRBV20-1 with TRBJ2-3; a weak D match, TRBD2 (6 bases). The CDR3 contains 15 residues. Trimming left V 7 bases short and J 1 base short, with 18 bases between. CDR1 and CDR2 from the germline V gene are DFQATT and SNEGSKA (reference sequence). In DNA form, the CDR3 reads TGCAGTGTTCCGGGACTCGGGATGGGCACAGATACGCAGTATTTT. Translation gives CSVPGLGMGTDTQYF.

The J gene is TRBJ2-7, the V gene TRBV7-9, with 8 bases identical to TRBD1. Germline V gene lookup returns CDR1 SEHNR and CDR2 FQNEAQ (reference sequence). The V gene end was trimmed by 5 bases and the J gene end by 2 bases; junction bases not matched to a gene: 8. CDR3 length: 15 amino acids. CDR3 residues: CASSPTVDRAYEQYF. CDR3 in DNA: TGTGCCAGCAGCCCCACGGTGGACAGGGCCTACGAGCAGTACTTC.

The chain recombines TRBV25-1 with TRBJ1-1, with 8 bases fitting TRBD1. The V gene end was trimmed by 3 bases and the J gene end by 6 bases; junction bases not matched to a gene: 9. This CDR3 spans 15 amino acids. Germline-derived CDR1 and CDR2 are MGHDK and SYGVNS. The CDR3 DNA reads as TGTGCCAGCAGTGACCTAGGACAGGGACTCGCTGAAGCTTTCTTT. Translation gives CASSDLGQGLAEAFF.

This clonotype has more than one count but fewer than ten. The CDR3 nucleotides are TGTGCCAGCTTCGACGGAACTACCTGGACTGAAGCTTTCTTT. Its translation: CASFDGTTWTEAFF. The chain joins TRBV18 to TRBJ1-1; D is unresolved. V gave up 7 bases and J gave up 5 bases, with 17 bases separating them. This CDR3 has 14 amino acids. In germline, CDR1 is KGHSH, CDR2 LQKENI.

Only a few counts were recorded for this clonotype. The chain is built from TRBV5-1 and TRBJ2-3; 13 positions agree with TRBD2. Germline V CDR1 and CDR2: SGHRS, YFSETQ. This CDR3 is 16 amino acids long. J was trimmed by 3 bases and V by 4 bases; bases with no gene match: 5. This CDR3 is CASSPGTSGTTDTQYF. CDR3 DNA sequence: TGCGCCAGCAGCCCCGGGACTAGCGGGACTACAGATACGCAGTATTTT.

In its sample, this clonotype was seen a few times. The chain carries TRBV2 and TRBJ1-1, with no clear D. From germline, CDR1 is SNHLY and CDR2 FYNNEI. The CDR3 is 13 residues long. Trimming shortened V by 0 bases and J by 1 base, and 3 bases separated the two germline ends. The CDR3 coding sequence is TGTGCCAGCAGTGAAGCGGAGAACACTGAAGCTTTCTTT. It codes for CASSEAENTEAFF.

This chain uses TRBV6-5 with TRBJ1-2; D may be TRBD1 (5 bases). The CDR3 has 13 residues. V was cut by 5 bases and J by 8 bases, with 15 bases left in between. CDR1 is MNHEY and CDR2 is SVGAGI in the germline V gene. This CDR3 is CASSEVGVGGYTF. Written as DNA, the CDR3 is TGTGCCAGCAGTGAGGTGGGGGTTGGCGGCTACACCTTC.

This clonotype has only a few counts. The genes are TRBV7-6 and TRBJ2-7; D gene uncertain. CDR3 length equals 13 residues. Germline assignment: CDR1 SGHVS and CDR2 FNYEAQ. The V end was cut by 0 bases, the J end by 3 bases, with 6 bases between. DNA for the CDR3: TGTGCCAGCAGCTTAGCACAGTACTACGAGCAGTACTTC. Translating gives CASSLAQYYEQYF.

This chain connects TRBV4-2 to TRBJ2-3, with 9 bases matching TRBD2. J was trimmed by 6 bases and V by 3 bases; bases with no gene match: 7. Germline lookup yields CDR1 LGHNA and CDR2 YNFKEQ. The CDR3 loop spans 15 amino acids. The CDR3 coding sequence is TGTGCCAGCAGCCATCTTAGCGGGAGTGTGGATACGCAGTATTTT. Protein: CASSHLSGSVDTQYF.

This clonotype was seen more than once but under ten times. This chain links TRBV20-1 with TRBJ1-5; perhaps TRBD1 as D (5 bases). Germline V CDR1 and CDR2: DFQATT, SNEGSKA (reference sequence). V was pared by 6 bases and J by 0 bases, with 12 bases between. The CDR3 spans 14 residues. CDR3 nucleotide sequence: TGCAGTGCCCTCGGGGCGTATAGCAATCAGCCCCAGCATTTT. This codes for CSALGAYSNQPQHF.

The table lists this clonotype with a count of one. This rearrangement joins TRBV6-6 to TRBJ2-2; 7 nucleotides align to TRBD1. Germline lookup yields CDR1 MNHNY and CDR2 SVGAGI (reference sequence). After removal of 5 bases from V and 0 bases from J, the junction contained 6 bases not matched to a gene. This CDR3 is built from 16 residues. The CDR3: CASSRLGTANTGELFF. CDR3 nucleotide sequence: TGTGCCAGCAGTCGTCTAGGGACAGCGAACACCGGGGAGCTGTTTTTT.

This clonotype has a handful of counts. The gene calls are TRBV5-1 and TRBJ1-3, with a possible D match to TRBD1 (5 bases). Trimming stripped 1 base from V and 2 bases from J, with 10 bases between. Germline CDR1 and CDR2: SGHRS and YFSETQ. The CDR3 is made up of 15 amino acids. The chain's CDR3 is CASSLSGTPGNTIYF. The CDR3 region has the DNA TGCGCCAGCAGCTTGAGTGGGACTCCTGGAAACACCATATATTTT.

The chain is built from TRBV7-6 and TRBJ1-5, with D maybe TRBD1 (6 bases). The CDR3 loop spans 14 amino acids. The germline CDR1 and CDR2 sequences are SGHVS and FNYEAQ. The germline V and J ends were trimmed by 1 base and 6 bases, with 10 bases remaining between them. As DNA, the CDR3 is TGTGCCAGCAGCTTAGACGGGGGCCGTCAGCCCCAGCATTTT. Its protein product is CASSLDGGRQPQHF.

This clonotype was seen a handful of times. The rearrangement joins TRBV28 to TRBJ2-4; D call uncertain. The germline V gene has CDR1 MDHEN and CDR2 SYDVKM. V was cut by 5 bases and J by 5 bases, with 7 bases left in between. The CDR3 covers 12 residues. In DNA, the CDR3 is TGTGCCAGCAGTCTTAACGAAAACATTCAGTACTTC. It specifies CASSLNENIQYF.

The chain is built from TRBV28 and TRBJ2-1; 8 bases fit TRBD1. Germline CDR1 MDHEN, CDR2 SYDVKM. Trimming at V came to 7 bases and at J to 9 bases, leaving 14 bases not matched to a gene. CDR3 size: 15 residues. In nucleotides, the CDR3 is TGTGCCAGCACCGGGGACAGGAGGTCGTTCGTTGAGCAGTTCTTC. It yields the protein CASTGDRRSFVEQFF. Full variable domain (rest looked up from reference TRBV28 and TRBJ2-1): DVKVTQSSRYLVKRTGEKVFLECVQDMDHENMFWYRQDPGLGLRLIYFSYDVKMKEKGDIPEGYSVSREKKERFSLILESASTNQTSMYLCASTGDRRSFVEQFFGPGTRLTVL.

This sequence joins TRBV10-2 and TRBJ1-2; 7 nucleotides match TRBD1. Germline assignment: CDR1 WSHSY and CDR2 SAAADI. CDR3 size: 15 residues. The V gene end was trimmed by 6 bases and the J gene end by 7 bases; junction bases not matched to a gene: 14. The DNA of the CDR3 is TGCGCCAGCAGCAAGGGGGACAGACGCAACACTGGCTACACCTTC. Residues: CASSKGDRRNTGYTF.

The rearrangement links TRBV6-6 to TRBJ1-2; TRBD1 might be the D (6 bases). Trimming left V 7 bases short and J 3 bases short, with 15 bases between. This CDR3 has 14 residues. The germline V gene has CDR1 MNHNY and CDR2 SVGAGI (reference sequence). This CDR3 reads CASMGPGADYGYTF. The CDR3 DNA follows: TGTGCCAGCATGGGGCCGGGGGCAGACTATGGCTACACCTTC.

This clonotype showed up just a few times. This chain links TRBV5-1 with TRBJ2-4, with 12 positions matching TRBD1. CDR3 length equals 17 residues. Germline CDR1 SGHRS, CDR2 YFSETQ. Trimming cost V 6 bases and J 8 bases; bases outside gene matches: 15. CDR3 nucleotide sequence: TGCGCCAGCATCCCCGGGACAGGGGGCGCAGGAGGTGACATTCAGTACTTC. Protein product: CASIPGTGGAGGDIQYF. Full variable domain (outside the CDR3, taken from reference TRBV5-1 and TRBJ2-4): KAGVTQTPRYLIKTRGQQVTLSCSPISGHRSVSWYQQTPGQGLQFLFEYFSETQRNKGNFPGRFSGRQFSNSRSEMNVSTLELGDSALYLCASIPGTGGAGGDIQYFGAGTRLSVL.

A few counts support this clonotype. V usage is TRBV28 and J usage is TRBJ1-6, with D possibly matching TRBD1 (5 bases). CDR1 is MDHEN and CDR2 is SYDVKM in the germline V gene. The CDR3 is made up of 15 amino acids. Trimming removed 10 bases at V and 7 bases at J, with 20 bases between. CDR3 nucleotides: TGTGCCACCACTCCGCCGGGACTGCAAAATTCACCCCTCCACTTT. Its protein product is CATTPPGLQNSPLHF.

The chain couples TRBV7-3 to TRBJ1-1, with D perhaps TRBD1 (6 bases). This CDR3 is 15 amino acids long. With 5 bases removed from V and 1 base from J, the gap between germline ends came to 14 bases. Germline V gives CDR1 SGHTA, CDR2 FQGTGA. CDR3: CASSQQGLRNTEAFF. DNA for the CDR3: TGTGCCAGCAGCCAACAGGGCTTGAGGAACACTGAAGCTTTCTTT.

The genes are TRBV27 and TRBJ1-1, with a tentative D call TRBD1 (6 bases). Germline loops: CDR1 MNHEY, CDR2 SMNVEV (reference sequence). With 8 bases removed from V and 7 bases from J, the gap between germline ends came to 14 bases. The CDR3 spans 12 residues. The CDR3 nucleotides read TGTGCCAGCCGACAGGATTATAGTGAAGCTTTCTTT. This sequence encodes CASRQDYSEAFF.

This clonotype has just a few counts. The chain couples TRBV2 to TRBJ2-3, with D possibly matching TRBD2 (7 bases). V lost 4 bases and J lost 2, with 13 bases in between. This CDR3 region has 15 residues. Per the germline V gene, CDR1 is SNHLY and CDR2 is FYNNEI. CDR3 sequence reads: CASSGTRGFTDTQYF. The CDR3 DNA reads TGTGCCAGCAGTGGGACTAGGGGGTTCACAGATACGCAGTATTTT.

This chain's CDR3 is CASNPNPGQGFNEQYF. DNA for the CDR3: TGCGCCAGCAACCCGAACCCGGGACAGGGCTTCAACGAGCAGTACTTC. V is TRBV5-1 and J is TRBJ2-7, with 9 bases fitting TRBD1. The CDR3 runs to 16 residues. Trimming at V came to 6 bases and at J to 5 bases, leaving 15 bases not matched to a gene. In germline, CDR1 is SGHRS, CDR2 YFSETQ. The complete variable domain, with remaining parts taken from reference TRBV5-1 and TRBJ2-7, reads KAGVTQTPRYLIKTRGQQVTLSCSPISGHRSVSWYQQTPGQGLQFLFEYFSETQRNKGNFPGRFSGRQFSNSRSEMNVSTLELGDSALYLCASNPNPGQGFNEQYFGPGTRLTVT.

The table lists this clonotype with many counts. This chain connects TRBV7-6 to TRBJ2-3; TRBD1 might be the D (6 bases). Germline lookup yields CDR1 SGHVS and CDR2 FNYEAQ. The ends were cut back, 5 bases at V and 6 bases at J, with 15 bases in the middle. This CDR3 has 14 amino acids. The chain's CDR3 is CASSAPDQGDTQYF. CDR3 nucleotide sequence: TGTGCCAGCAGCGCCCCCGACCAGGGGGATACGCAGTATTTT.

In its sample, this clonotype was seen many times. CDR3 residues: CASSLAGSHEQYF. In DNA form, the CDR3 reads TGTGCCAGCAGTTTGGCAGGTTCCCACGAGCAGTACTTC. This rearrangement joins TRBV28 to TRBJ2-7; D not resolved. V lost 3 bases to trimming and J lost 5 bases, with 11 bases between them. This CDR3 has 13 residues. Germline lookup yields CDR1 MDHEN and CDR2 SYDVKM.

This clonotype was seen a handful of times. In DNA, the CDR3 is TGCAGTGCTTTACCGGGACAGGGGAGGCATGGCTACACCTTC. It codes for CSALPGQGRHGYTF. The V call is TRBV20-1, the J call TRBJ1-2; TRBD1 agrees at 10 bases. From germline, CDR1 is DFQATT and CDR2 SNEGSKA (reference sequence). CDR3 size: 14 residues. J was trimmed by 6 bases and V by 5 bases; bases with no gene match: 9.

The chain combines TRBV2 with TRBJ1-4, with TRBD1 as a possible D gene (6 bases). Germline assignment: CDR1 SNHLY and CDR2 FYNNEI. This CDR3 has 14 residues. Trimming cost V 2 bases and J 8 bases, with 12 bases left between them. CDR3 loop: CASSENTGQEKLFF. CDR3 sequence (DNA): TGTGCCAGCAGTGAAAACACAGGGCAAGAAAAACTGTTTTTT.

The genes are TRBV15 and TRBJ2-4; D is uncertain. Looked up from germline, CDR1 is LNHNV and CDR2 is YYDKDF (reference sequence). The CDR3 is 12 amino acids. Trimming shortened V by 0 bases and J by 8 bases, and 5 bases separated the two germline ends. CDR3 in DNA: TGTGCCACCAGCAGAGATTTGGACATTCAGTACTTC. Translated, it gives CATSRDLDIQYF.